One and the same sample provided the 22 T cell receptor beta chains below, sequenced in a study of blood T cell dynamics during melanoma immunotherapy. Clones were sequenced by immunoSEQ multiplex PCR, and TCRdb holds only the in-frame ones, with some missing. The sample has about 12,000 clones, roughly 89% seen once. Time point described: pre-treatment baseline. This specimen consisted of blood, obtained from a patient treated with checkpoint blockade. Every receptor here comes from a human donor with melanoma.

The CDR3 spells CASRPGHRIFNYGYTF. The CDR3 DNA sequence: TGCGCCAGCAGGCCGGGACACCGGATATTTAACTATGGCTACACCTTC. The chain uses TRBV4-3 and TRBJ1-2; D might be TRBD1 (6 bases). CDR1 LGHNA and CDR2 YSLEER come from the germline V gene. This CDR3 contains 16 residues. V was cut by 6 bases and J by 1 base, with 18 bases left in between.

The gene calls are TRBV29-1 and TRBJ2-1; possible D gene TRBD2, 6 bases. The V end lost 5 bases, the J end lost 10 bases, and 12 bases lay between the germline ends. CDR3 length equals 11 residues. The V gene's germline CDR1 is SQVTM and CDR2 ANQGSEA. Here the CDR3 reads CSVPLGGEQFF. The CDR3 DNA is TGCAGCGTTCCCCTCGGAGGGGAGCAGTTCTTC.

The genes are TRBV19 and TRBJ1-2, with 7 bases lining up with TRBD1. This CDR3 comprises 13 residues. V shed 6 bases, J shed 7 bases, and the junction held 8 bases outside the gene matches. Germline CDR1 reads LNHDA; CDR2 reads SQIVND (reference sequence). This CDR3 reads CASSLEGAGGYTF. The DNA of the CDR3 is TGTGCCAGTAGCTTGGAGGGGGCAGGTGGCTACACCTTC.

The chain links TRBV27 to TRBJ1-5; 9 positions match TRBD1. Germline assignment: CDR1 MNHEY and CDR2 SMNVEV (reference sequence). Trimming at V came to 6 bases and at J to 2 bases, leaving 5 bases not matched to a gene. The CDR3 is made up of 15 amino acids. The CDR3 is CASSLGTGRNQPQHF. Here the CDR3 DNA reads TGTGCCAGCAGCCTTGGGACAGGGCGCAATCAGCCCCAGCATTTT.

The chain uses TRBV5-4 and TRBJ2-3; 7 bases match TRBD1. The ends lost 0 bases at V and 3 bases at J; junction bases unmatched: 4. The germline V gene has CDR1 SGHNT and CDR2 YYREEE (reference sequence). The CDR3 length is 15 residues. The CDR3 DNA reads TGTGCCAGCAGCTTGGACAGGGGTGTTACAGATACGCAGTATTTT. This codes for CASSLDRGVTDTQYF.

The count of this clone is one. The rearrangement uses TRBV5-5 and TRBJ1-4, with a weak D call TRBD1 (5 bases). Per germline, CDR1 SGHKS and CDR2 YYEKEE (reference sequence). This CDR3 comprises 17 residues. V dropped 4 bases and J dropped 0 bases, with 16 bases sitting between them. The CDR3 protein is CASSRKGSPATNEKLFF. Written as DNA, the CDR3 is TGTGCCAGCAGCAGGAAGGGGAGTCCCGCAACTAATGAAAAACTGTTTTTT.

The gene calls are TRBV19 and TRBJ1-5; D perhaps matches TRBD1 (5 bases). CDR1 is LNHDA, CDR2 SQIVND, per germline (reference sequence). This CDR3 is built from 16 residues. V was shortened by 0 bases and J by 7 bases, with 16 bases between the two germline ends. The CDR3 sequence is CASSIDPRQLGQPQHF. CDR3 DNA sequence: TGTGCCAGTAGTATAGATCCTCGACAGTTGGGACAGCCCCAGCATTTT.

The chain couples TRBV18 to TRBJ2-3; the D call may be TRBD1 or TRBD2 (5 bases each). V shed 3 bases and J shed 8 bases, with 15 bases lying between them. The CDR3 spans 14 residues. Germline CDR1 reads KGHSH; CDR2 reads LQKENI. This CDR3 reads CASSPSEGRGTQYF. The CDR3 DNA reads as TGTGCCAGCTCACCGTCTGAGGGGCGCGGTACGCAGTATTTT. The entire variable domain, with the rest obtained from reference TRBV18 and TRBJ2-3, is as follows: NAGVMQNPRHLVRRRGQEARLRCSPMKGHSHVYWYRQLPEEGLKFMVYLQKENIIDESGMPKERFSAEFPKEGPSILRIQQVVRGDSAAYFCASSPSEGRGTQYFGPGTRLTVL.

V gene TRBV7-3 combines with J gene TRBJ2-1; 10 nucleotides agree with TRBD2. This CDR3 comprises 17 residues. V lost 2 bases to trimming and J lost 5 bases; unmatched junction nucleotides: 9. Germline V gene lookup returns CDR1 SGHTA and CDR2 FQGTGA. The CDR3: CASSLDPWTSGNNEQFF. The CDR3 coding sequence is TGTGCCAGCAGCTTAGATCCCTGGACTAGCGGAAACAATGAGCAGTTCTTC.

The V gene is TRBV6-5, the J gene TRBJ1-5, with 7 positions matching TRBD1. Germline V gene lookup returns CDR1 MNHEY and CDR2 SVGAGI. J lost 4 bases, V lost 2 bases, and 2 bases had no gene match. This CDR3 region has 14 residues. The CDR3 spells CASSYQQGNQPQHF. In DNA, the CDR3 is TGTGCCAGCAGTTACCAACAGGGGAATCAGCCCCAGCATTTT.

The genes are TRBV2 and TRBJ1-2; D may be TRBD1 (5 bases). Germline V gene data show CDR1 as SNHLY and CDR2 as FYNNEI. The CDR3 is 16 amino acids. V lost 3 bases and J 7 bases, leaving 21 bases between the germline ends. CDR3 sequence reads: CASSETSVSLGGGYTF. The CDR3 DNA reads as TGTGCCAGCAGTGAGACGTCGGTCAGTCTGGGGGGTGGCTACACCTTC.

The chain joins TRBV27 to TRBJ2-2; D might be TRBD1 (5 bases). V was clipped by 0 bases and J by 1 base, with 9 bases between them. The length of the CDR3 is 16 residues. Germline V gene sequence: CDR1 MNHEY, CDR2 SMNVEV (reference sequence). DNA for the CDR3: TGTGCCAGCAGTTTATCGACGACAGTGAACACCGGGGAGCTGTTTTTT. This encodes CASSLSTTVNTGELFF.

The J gene is TRBJ2-1, the V gene TRBV25-1; D remains ambiguous. This CDR3 has 17 amino acids. CDR1 and CDR2 from the germline V gene are MGHDK and SYGVNS. The ends were cut back, 3 bases at V and 6 bases at J, with 21 bases in the middle. CDR3 coding DNA: TGTGCCAGCAGTGAGTCCTTCCTCTCAGCCGCCGGCAATGAGCAGTTCTTC. Encoded protein: CASSESFLSAAGNEQFF. The full variable domain, with the rest looked up from reference TRBV25-1 and TRBJ2-1, is EADIYQTPRYLVIGTGKKITLECSQTMGHDKMYWYQQDPGMELHLIHYSYGVNSTEKGDLSSESTVSRIRTEHFPLTLESARPSHTSQYLCASSESFLSAAGNEQFFGPGTRLTVL.

The chain employs TRBV5-4 and TRBJ1-1; D is unresolved. Germline CDR1 reads SGHNT; CDR2 reads YYREEE (reference sequence). Trimming cost V 0 bases and J 6 bases, with 6 bases left between them. CDR3 length: 12 residues. The CDR3 nucleotides are TGTGCCAGCAGCTTGGAGAGTTCTGAAGCTTTCTTT. Amino acids: CASSLESSEAFF.

The chain uses TRBV21-1 and TRBJ2-2; TRBD1 was called by the table and not checked on the DNA. TRBV21-1 is annotated as a pseudogene. The CDR3 has 15 residues. CDR3 nucleotides: TGTGCCAGCAGCAAATTTAGGGGGCGGACCGGGGAGCTGTTTTTT. It codes for CASSKFRGRTGELFF.

The chain is built from TRBV7-9 and TRBJ2-7; D may be TRBD1 (5 bases). CDR3 length equals 13 residues. V shed 1 base and J shed 3 bases, with 7 bases lying between them. The germline V gene encodes CDR1 SEHNR and CDR2 FQNEAQ (reference sequence). CDR3 residues: CASSLGQHYEQYF. The CDR3, as DNA: TGTGCCAGCAGCTTAGGACAGCACTACGAGCAGTACTTC.

This chain joins TRBV7-2 and TRBJ1-1; 7 bases agree with TRBD1. The CDR3 is made up of 14 amino acids. CDR1 SGHTA and CDR2 FQGNSA come from the germline V gene. Losses at the gene ends were 7 bases for V and 5 bases for J; bases not matched to a gene: 10. The CDR3 sequence is CASTKGASLTEAFF. CDR3 nucleotides: TGTGCCAGCACAAAGGGGGCCAGCCTAACTGAAGCTTTCTTT.

The chain employs TRBV19 and TRBJ1-2; D remains ambiguous. The CDR3 is 12 residues long. Trimming shortened V by 9 bases and J by 2 bases, and 10 bases separated the two germline ends. In germline, CDR1 is LNHDA, CDR2 SQIVND (reference sequence). CDR3 in DNA: TGTGCCAGCCACTCCGGCAACTATGGCTACACCTTC. It translates to CASHSGNYGYTF.

Only a few counts were recorded for this clone. V and J are TRBV9 and TRBJ1-3, with a possible D match to TRBD1 (5 bases). CDR1 SGDLS and CDR2 YYNGEE come from the germline V gene. This CDR3 is 16 amino acids long. The ends were cut back, 0 bases at V and 0 bases at J, with 10 bases in the middle. The CDR3 is CASSVAGGYSGNTIYF. The CDR3 nucleotides read TGTGCCAGCAGCGTAGCTGGGGGATACTCTGGAAACACCATATATTTT.

In its sample, this clone was seen a few times. The chain couples TRBV28 to TRBJ1-2; TRBD1 matches at 8 bases. This CDR3 is 17 amino acids long. Trimming at V came to 4 bases and at J to 4 bases, leaving 14 bases not matched to a gene. Germline CDR1 and CDR2: MDHEN and SYDVKM. Here the CDR3 reads CASSSTSPYGTGYGYTF. The CDR3 DNA is TGTGCCAGCAGTTCAACGTCCCCGTACGGGACAGGCTATGGCTACACCTTC.

V usage is TRBV10-1 and J usage is TRBJ1-1; D not certain. V shed 3 bases and J shed 1 base, with 12 bases lying between them. This CDR3 region has 15 residues. The germline V gene has CDR1 WNHNN and CDR2 SYGVQD (reference sequence). In DNA, the CDR3 is TGCGCCAGCAGTGATTATGCCCTGGGGAACACTGAAGCTTTCTTT. As protein: CASSDYALGNTEAFF.

V and J are TRBV10-2 and TRBJ2-3; D is unclear. V lost 4 bases and J 0 bases, leaving 11 bases between the germline ends. Per germline, CDR1 WSHSY and CDR2 SAAADI. The CDR3 is 15 residues long. The chain's CDR3 is CASSGLHTSTDTQYF. In nucleotides, the CDR3 is TGCGCCAGCAGTGGGCTGCATACTAGCACAGATACGCAGTATTTT.